These 31 T cell receptor beta chains originate from one sample sequenced in a study of OX40 agonist ivuxolimab in advanced cancers. Only in-frame clones appear in the TCRdb table, and some are missing; sequencing was by immunoSEQ multiplex PCR. Here the sample spans roughly 100,000 clones, approximately 85% being singletons. The sequencing here drew on CD4+ or CD8+ T cells sorted from blood, taken in a trial of the OX40 agonist ivuxolimab. The receptors were gathered from an adult with an advanced solid tumor such as melanoma, head and neck, liver or kidney cancer.

This chain uses TRBV7-2 with TRBJ2-2, with 12 bases identical to TRBD2. The V and J ends lost 5 bases and 1 base, in that order; junction bases with no gene match: 2. Looked up from germline, CDR1 is SGHTA and CDR2 is FQGNSA. The CDR3 covers 16 residues. CDR3 residues: CASSVLAGGNTGELFF. The CDR3 DNA follows: TGTGCCAGCAGCGTACTAGCGGGAGGGAACACCGGGGAGCTGTTTTTT.

The rearrangement joins TRBV6-1 to TRBJ2-7; 7 nucleotides match TRBD2. The germline CDR1 and CDR2 sequences are MNHNS and SASEGT. V lost 6 bases, J lost 4 bases, and 9 bases stayed unmatched. This CDR3 spans 14 amino acids. DNA of the CDR3: TGTGCCAGCAGATCTAGCGGAGTTCGGTACGAGCAGTACTTC. This translates into CASRSSGVRYEQYF.

This chain joins TRBV2 and TRBJ2-7; 7 bases fit TRBD2. Germline CDR1 is SNHLY and CDR2 is FYNNEI. V lost 6 bases, J lost 3 bases, and 11 bases stayed unmatched. CDR3 length: 15 residues. The CDR3, as DNA: TGTGCCAGCAGCGACCTGCCGGGAGGATACTACGAGCAGTACTTC. Translation: CASSDLPGGYYEQYF.

For this clone: This specimen includes other DNA sequences encoding the same CDR3. This chain uses TRBV11-3 with TRBJ2-1, with unresolved D. In germline, CDR1 is SGHNT, CDR2 YENEEA. The ends were cut back, 3 bases at V and 5 bases at J, with 8 bases in the middle. The CDR3 covers 13 residues. CDR3 sequence (DNA): TGTGCCAGCAGCTTTACGCGGAACAATGAGCAGTTCTTC. Translating it yields CASSFTRNNEQFF.

CDR3 coding DNA: TGTGCTAGTGGTTTGGGCCGGGACAGGGGGTACAGGAGATATGGCTACACCTTC. This gives the protein CASGLGRDRGYRRYGYTF. V is TRBV12-5 and J is TRBJ1-2, with 11 bases matching TRBD1. Germline values: CDR1 LGHNT, CDR2 FRNRAP. Unmatched junction bases numbered 12, after V lost 1 base and J lost 5 bases. The CDR3 totals 18 residues.

The chain employs TRBV27 and TRBJ2-2, with 9 bases fitting TRBD2. V lost 2 bases, J lost 8 bases, and 9 bases stayed unmatched. Germline loops: CDR1 MNHEY, CDR2 SMNVEV (reference sequence). The CDR3 runs to 16 residues. This CDR3 reads CASSLPGLAATGELFF. As DNA, the CDR3 is TGTGCCAGCAGTTTACCGGGACTAGCAGCTACGGGGGAGCTGTTTTTT.

This clone has only a few counts. The J gene is TRBJ1-4, the V gene TRBV19, with D hard to call. Germline V gives CDR1 LNHDA, CDR2 SQIVND (reference sequence). The length of the CDR3 is 14 residues. Trimming took 7 bases from V and 10 from J, leaving 19 bases between them. CDR3 nucleotide sequence: TGTGCCAGTACCCGGACGACCGGTGCTGGAAAACTGTTTTTT. This sequence encodes CASTRTTGAGKLFF. The variable domain in full, completed from reference TRBV19 and TRBJ1-4, reads DGGITQSPKYLFRKEGQNVTLSCEQNLNHDAMYWYRQDPGQGLRLIYYSQIVNDFQKGDIAEGYSVSREKKESFPLTVTSAQKNPTAFYLCASTRTTGAGKLFFGSGTQLSVL.

This chain uses TRBV5-1 with TRBJ2-7; no reliable D call. The CDR3 contains 13 residues. Germline CDR1 and CDR2: SGHRS and YFSETQ. The V end was cut by 2 bases, the J end by 3 bases, with 9 bases between. The CDR3 nucleotides are TGCGCCAGCAGCTTCGCCCCCGACTACGAGCAGTACTTC. Protein product: CASSFAPDYEQYF.

This clone was seen a few times. The chain is built from TRBV28 and TRBJ1-3; D unclear. Trimming removed 2 bases at V and 3 bases at J, with 8 bases between. This CDR3 is built from 14 residues. Per germline, CDR1 MDHEN and CDR2 SYDVKM. This CDR3 reads CASSLGGLGNTIYF. In DNA, the CDR3 is TGTGCCAGCAGTTTAGGAGGGCTTGGAAACACCATATATTTT.

The chain recombines TRBV6-5 with TRBJ2-2; D remains unclear. V was clipped by 2 bases and J by 3 bases, with 7 bases between them. The length of the CDR3 is 14 residues. Germline CDR1 is MNHEY and CDR2 is SVGAGI. CDR3 residues: CASSYQEYTGELFF. CDR3 in DNA: TGTGCCAGCAGTTACCAGGAATACACCGGGGAGCTGTTTTTT.

The J gene is TRBJ2-1, the V gene TRBV2; D call uncertain. The CDR3 has 12 amino acids. In germline, CDR1 is SNHLY, CDR2 FYNNEI. V lost 7 bases, J lost 6 bases, and 10 bases lay in between. This CDR3 reads CASTGGFNEQFF. The CDR3 DNA reads as TGTGCCAGCACGGGCGGATTCAATGAGCAGTTCTTC.

The gene calls are TRBV5-1 and TRBJ2-3; 9 nucleotides agree with TRBD2. The CDR3 length is 16 residues. V shed 4 bases, J shed 0 bases, and the junction held 6 bases outside the gene matches. The V gene's germline CDR1 is SGHRS and CDR2 YFSETQ. CDR3 DNA sequence: TGCGCCAGCAGCGCCCCTAGCGGGACTAGCACAGATACGCAGTATTTT. Its protein product is CASSAPSGTSTDTQYF.

The chain uses TRBV28 and TRBJ2-2, with 10 positions matching TRBD2. The CDR3 is 13 residues long. J was trimmed by 8 bases and V by 11 bases; bases with no gene match: 8. Germline CDR1 is MDHEN and CDR2 is SYDVKM. CDR3 sequence reads: CAAIGLAEGELFF. The CDR3, as DNA: TGTGCCGCCATAGGACTAGCGGAGGGGGAGCTGTTTTTT.

J is TRBJ2-2 and V is TRBV28; TRBD2 is a possible D gene (5 bases). The V end lost 6 bases, the J end lost 1 base, and 15 bases lay between the germline ends. CDR1 MDHEN and CDR2 SYDVKM come from the germline V gene. CDR3 length: 16 residues. For the CDR3, the DNA is TGTGCCAGCAGACTCTCGACCGGACTGAACACCGGGGAGCTGTTTTTT. Translated, it gives CASRLSTGLNTGELFF.

In DNA form, the CDR3 reads TGTGCCAGCAGCGCGGGGACACCCCTTGGAAACACCATATATTTT. Translated, it gives CASSAGTPLGNTIYF. This chain joins TRBV9 and TRBJ1-3; D possibly corresponds to TRBD1 (6 bases). The CDR3 is 15 amino acids. Germline V gives CDR1 SGDLS, CDR2 YYNGEE. Trimming removed 3 bases at V and 3 bases at J, with 13 bases between.

The rearrangement uses TRBV5-1 and TRBJ2-1, with D unclear. V was clipped by 0 bases and J by 7 bases, with 5 bases between them. The CDR3 totals 12 residues. In germline, CDR1 is SGHRS, CDR2 YFSETQ. The CDR3 DNA reads TGCGCCAGCAGCTTGGGGGGAAATGAGCAGTTCTTC. Its translation: CASSLGGNEQFF.

The V and J genes are TRBV11-2 and TRBJ2-5; D possibly uses TRBD1 or TRBD2 (5 bases each). CDR3 length equals 15 residues. Germline V gene data show CDR1 as SGHAT and CDR2 as FQNNGV. Between the trimmed V and J ends, which lost 3 bases and 1 base, there was a span of 12 bases. CDR3 sequence reads: CASSLGMGTQETQYF. In nucleotides, the CDR3 is TGTGCCAGCAGCTTGGGGATGGGGACCCAAGAGACCCAGTACTTC. Full variable domain (remainder filled in from reference TRBV11-2 and TRBJ2-5): EAGVAQSPRYKIIEKRQSVAFWCNPISGHATLYWYQQILGQGPKLLIQFQNNGVVDDSQLPKDRFSAERLKGVDSTLKIQPAKLEDSAVYLCASSLGMGTQETQYFGPGTRLLVL.

The rearrangement joins TRBV28 to TRBJ1-5; D remains ambiguous. The V gene lost 7 bases and the J gene lost 4 bases, with 11 bases spanning the gap. The CDR3 loop spans 13 amino acids. Germline CDR1 and CDR2: MDHEN and SYDVKM. DNA of the CDR3: TGTGCCAGCAATTTTCTCCGAAATCAGCCCCAGCATTTT. Translating it yields CASNFLRNQPQHF.

The chain uses TRBV7-3 and TRBJ2-3; the D is unclear. Per the germline V gene, CDR1 is SGHTA and CDR2 is FQGTGA. V was shortened by 1 base and J by 2 bases, with 13 bases between the two germline ends. The CDR3 runs to 16 residues. CDR3 DNA sequence: TGTGCCAGCAGCTTAATGGCGGCAAGTTCCACAGATACGCAGTATTTT. Amino acid sequence: CASSLMAASSTDTQYF.

The chain has TRBV28 and TRBJ1-2; perhaps TRBD1 as D (5 bases). V shed 5 bases and J shed 2 bases, with 12 bases lying between them. The CDR3 loop spans 14 amino acids. Per the germline V gene, CDR1 is MDHEN and CDR2 is SYDVKM. CDR3 DNA sequence: TGTGCCAGCAGTGAGGGGTTGCGAAACTATGGCTACACCTTC. Amino acids: CASSEGLRNYGYTF.

The chain is built from TRBV4-3 and TRBJ1-6, with D unclear. With 0 bases removed from V and 15 bases from J, the gap between germline ends came to 9 bases. Germline V gene lookup returns CDR1 LGHNA and CDR2 YSLEER. This CDR3 has 12 amino acids. CDR3 nucleotide sequence: TGCGCCAGCAGCCAAGATTCCCGGATCCTCCACTTT. Translated: CASSQDSRILHF.

This clone was seen just once. The V call is TRBV28, the J call TRBJ2-5; perhaps TRBD1 as D (7 bases). The CDR3 sequence is 15 residues long. Per the germline V gene, CDR1 is MDHEN and CDR2 is SYDVKM. Trimming left V 8 bases short and J 0 bases short, with 16 bases between. This chain's CDR3 is CASQYRGLYQETQYF. The DNA for the CDR3 is TGTGCCAGCCAGTACAGGGGACTGTACCAAGAGACCCAGTACTTC.

DNA of the CDR3: TGCGCCAGCAGCTGGGACTTCTCCGTAACCGGCGATACGCAGTATTTT. The encoded protein is CASSWDFSVTGDTQYF. J is TRBJ2-3 and V is TRBV5-1; D possibly corresponds to TRBD2 (6 bases). The germline V gene encodes CDR1 SGHRS and CDR2 YFSETQ. With 3 bases removed from V and 6 bases from J, the gap between germline ends came to 20 bases. This CDR3 is built from 16 residues.

This chain links TRBV27 with TRBJ1-2; D unresolved. This CDR3 spans 13 amino acids. Per the germline V gene, CDR1 is MNHEY and CDR2 is SMNVEV (reference sequence). The V end was cut by 3 bases, the J end by 8 bases, with 13 bases between. The chain's CDR3 is CASSLSRLEGYTF. DNA of the CDR3: TGTGCCAGCAGTTTGTCCCGACTGGAAGGCTACACCTTC.

V is TRBV2 and J is TRBJ2-1; TRBD2 agrees at 7 bases. Losses at the gene ends were 7 bases for V and 2 bases for J; bases not matched to a gene: 2. This CDR3 is built from 13 residues. The germline gives CDR1 SNHLY, CDR2 FYNNEI. The CDR3 loop reads CASKTSTYNEQFF. CDR3 coding DNA: TGTGCCAGCAAGACTAGCACCTACAATGAGCAGTTCTTC.

The chain is built from TRBV30 and TRBJ2-1, with TRBD2 identical over 10 bases. The CDR3 consists of 13 residues. V shed 8 bases and J 6 bases; nucleotides not matched to a gene: 7. The germline V gene encodes CDR1 GTSNPN and CDR2 SVGIG (reference sequence). The DNA for the CDR3 is TGTGCCACCTCGGGACTAGCGATCAATGAGCAGTTCTTC. Its protein is CATSGLAINEQFF.

This clone occurred once. The chain couples TRBV6-6 to TRBJ2-5, with D maybe TRBD1 (5 bases). Germline loops: CDR1 MNHNY, CDR2 SVGAGI (reference sequence). V was cut by 5 bases and J by 5 bases, with 18 bases left in between. The CDR3 loop spans 15 amino acids. The CDR3 DNA sequence: TGTGCCAGCAGTACGACGCCAGGGCGGTTGGAGACCCAGTACTTC. It specifies CASSTTPGRLETQYF.

The chain has TRBV27 and TRBJ1-3; 10 nucleotides match TRBD1. In germline, CDR1 is MNHEY, CDR2 SMNVEV (reference sequence). J was trimmed by 4 bases and V by 5 bases; bases with no gene match: 5. This CDR3 spans 15 amino acids. The CDR3 spells CASSLGQGKGNTIYF. DNA of the CDR3: TGTGCCAGCAGTCTGGGACAGGGGAAAGGAAACACCATATATTTT.

This clone occurred once. The chain uses TRBV14 and TRBJ2-1; D is unresolved. Germline CDR1 and CDR2: SGHDN and FVKESK. V was cut by 1 base and J by 7 bases, with 8 bases left in between. The CDR3 has 13 amino acids. CDR3 sequence: CASSQGWENEQFF. The CDR3, as DNA: TGTGCCAGCAGCCAAGGTTGGGAAAATGAGCAGTTCTTC.

A word on this clone: Different DNA sequences within this sample yield the same CDR3. The chain joins TRBV7-2 to TRBJ2-7, with D tentatively TRBD2 (6 bases). V lost 1 base and J lost 2, with 12 bases in between. Germline CDR1 SGHTA, CDR2 FQGNSA. CDR3 length: 15 residues. The CDR3: CASSLGASVPYEQYF. In DNA form, the CDR3 reads TGTGCCAGCAGCTTAGGGGCTAGCGTTCCCTACGAGCAGTACTTC.

The gene calls are TRBV19 and TRBJ2-5; no definite D call. The germline gives CDR1 LNHDA, CDR2 SQIVND (reference sequence). The CDR3 runs to 13 residues. Between the trimmed V and J ends, which lost 10 bases and 2 bases, there was a span of 14 bases. The CDR3 DNA reads TGTGCCACCAGTAGGGCGATACAAGAGACCCAGTACTTC. Its protein is CATSRAIQETQYF.